This T cell receptor (beta chain) stems from a study of cytomegalovirus exposure and HLA in healthy donors. V lost 3 bases to trimming and J lost 6 bases, with 19 bases between them. Germline V lookup: CDR1 SGDLS, CDR2 YYNGEE. The CDR3 has 15 amino acids. The PCR made use of 60 Vbeta and 13 Jbeta primers. Libraries were prepared by immunoSEQ multiplex PCR; TCRdb keeps only in-frame clonotypes and omits some of them. The sample holds 200,000 or so clones, 79% seen once. The clonotype comes from a man aged 50-60 years in good health and CMV-seronegative. Sequenced material: PBMCs. The chain carries TRBV9 and TRBJ2-7; maybe TRBD1 (5 bases). The CDR3 DNA sequence: TGTGCCAGCAGCGCGACTCACGTCCAGGGTTCCGAGCAGTACTTC. Its protein is CASSATHVQGSEQYF. The full variable domain, completed using reference TRBV9 and TRBJ2-7, is DSGVTQTPKHLITATGQRVTLRCSPRSGDLSVYWYQQSLDQGLQFLIQYYNGEERAKGNILERFSAQQFPDLHSELNLSSLELGDSALYFCASSATHVQGSEQYFGPGTRLTVT.